What follows are 24 T cell receptor beta chains derived from one specimen sequenced in a study of blood T cell repertoires in COVID-19. The protocol was immunoSEQ multiplex PCR, while the TCRdb copy is restricted to in-frame clones and leaves out a portion. The sample consists of 250,000 to 300,000 clones, just under 90% of them appearing once. The sequencing sample was made of peripheral blood. All receptors derive from a woman aged 50 to 65 with COVID-19, enrolled during active disease.

V usage is TRBV24-1 and J usage is TRBJ1-4; TRBD1 matches 10 bases. With V trimmed by 4 bases and J by 7 bases, 8 bases remained unmatched. The CDR3 consists of 16 residues. CDR1 is KGHDR and CDR2 is SFDVKD in the germline V gene. CDR3 in DNA: TGTGCCACCAGTGACCCTGCGGGACAGGGGTTTGAAAAACTGTTTTTT. It encodes CATSDPAGQGFEKLFF.

The V call is TRBV6-2 or TRBV6-3, the J call TRBJ2-1; weak D call: TRBD1 (5 bases). Trimming removed 0 bases at V and 8 bases at J, with 17 bases between. CDR1 and CDR2 (germline): MNHEY, SVGEGT. This CDR3 is 16 amino acids long. The DNA for the CDR3 is TGTGCCAGCAGTTACTCGATCAGGGTTCAGCGCCATGAGCAGTTCTTC. It specifies CASSYSIRVQRHEQFF.

CDR3 residues: CASSPGLAGINGEQFF. Written as DNA, the CDR3 is TGTGCCAGCTCACCGGGACTAGCGGGAATAAATGGTGAGCAGTTCTTC. The gene calls are TRBV18 and TRBJ2-1, with 13 nucleotides matching TRBD2. Per germline, CDR1 KGHSH and CDR2 LQKENI. The V segment lost 3 bases and the J segment 9 bases; nucleotides outside the gene matches: 8. This CDR3 has 16 residues.

The genes are TRBV5-1 and TRBJ2-3; D perhaps matches TRBD2 (5 bases). The CDR3 contains 15 residues. V dropped 2 bases and J dropped 3 bases, with 13 bases sitting between them. Germline lookup yields CDR1 SGHRS and CDR2 YFSETQ. CDR3 coding DNA: TGCGCCAGCAGCTTTCCGGCTAGCAGAACAGATACGCAGTATTTT. Its translation: CASSFPASRTDTQYF.

Concerning this clone itself: Other nucleotide sequences from this sample produce the same CDR3. The chain has TRBV4-2 and TRBJ2-7; D gene uncertain. Deletions cut 1 base from V and 0 bases from J, with 13 bases between. Germline CDR1 LGHNA, CDR2 YNFKEQ. The CDR3 is made up of 16 amino acids. CDR3 coding DNA: TGTGCCAGCAGCCAAGGTCTCGGAACTACCTCCTACGAGCAGTACTTC. Amino acids: CASSQGLGTTSYEQYF.

This rearrangement joins TRBV7-9 to TRBJ1-5; TRBD1 might be the D (5 bases). CDR1 and CDR2 from the germline V gene are SEHNR and FQNEAQ (reference sequence). The V end lost 5 bases, the J end lost 2 bases, and 13 bases lay between the germline ends. CDR3 length: 15 residues. The CDR3 bases are TGTGCCAGCAGCCTCGGGGGATCGGGCAATCAGCCCCAGCATTTT. This gives the protein CASSLGGSGNQPQHF.

The rearrangement joins TRBV27 to TRBJ1-1; 7 nucleotides agree with TRBD1. Germline loops: CDR1 MNHEY, CDR2 SMNVEV (reference sequence). The V gene end was trimmed by 6 bases and the J gene end by 1 base; junction bases not matched to a gene: 5. CDR3 length: 14 residues. CDR3 protein: CASRNTGANTEAFF. The CDR3 nucleotides read TGTGCCAGCAGAAATACAGGGGCGAACACTGAAGCTTTCTTT.

This chain uses TRBV30 with TRBJ1-1; TRBD1 is a possible D gene (6 bases). V gave up 2 bases and J gave up 8 bases, with 12 bases separating them. Germline-derived CDR1 and CDR2 are GTSNPN and SVGIG (reference sequence). The CDR3 length is 12 residues. CDR3 bases: TGTGCCTGGAGTAAATCGACAGGAGAAGCTTTCTTT. Amino acid sequence: CAWSKSTGEAFF.

The chain employs TRBV11-2 and TRBJ2-7, with unresolved D. CDR3 length: 13 residues. The V gene lost 1 base and the J gene lost 4 bases, with 8 bases spanning the gap. CDR1 SGHAT and CDR2 FQNNGV come from the germline V gene. DNA of the CDR3: TGTGCCAGCAGCTTAGCTACGGAGTACGAGCAGTACTTC. Translating gives CASSLATEYEQYF. Based on the CDR3 plus reference TRBV11-2 and TRBJ2-7, the full variable domain is EAGVAQSPRYKIIEKRQSVAFWCNPISGHATLYWYQQILGQGPKLLIQFQNNGVVDDSQLPKDRFSAERLKGVDSTLKIQPAKLEDSAVYLCASSLATEYEQYFGPGTRLTVT.

DNA of the CDR3: TGTGCCAGCAGCTTACGTGGGGTAGCGGGGGAAGAGACCCAGTACTTC. Protein sequence: CASSLRGVAGEETQYF. V is TRBV7-2 and J is TRBJ2-5, with 9 bases aligning to TRBD2. Germline trimming cut 2 bases from V and 3 bases from J; bases unmatched to any gene: 7. CDR3 size: 16 residues. Germline V gene sequence: CDR1 SGHTA, CDR2 FQGNSA.

The chain uses TRBV7-6 and TRBJ2-2; D call uncertain. The CDR3 length is 16 residues. V lost 1 base and J lost 2, with 11 bases in between. The germline CDR1 and CDR2 sequences are SGHVS and FNYEAQ. The CDR3 nucleotides are TGTGCCAGCAGCTTAGGTTTGAGGAGCAACACCGGGGAGCTGTTTTTT. Its protein is CASSLGLRSNTGELFF. Filled out from reference TRBV7-6 and TRBJ2-2, the complete variable domain reads GAGVSQSPRYKVTKRGQDVALRCDPISGHVSLYWYRQALGQGPEFLTYFNYEAQQDKSGLPNDRFSAERPEGSISTLTIQRTEQRDSAMYRCASSLGLRSNTGELFFGEGSRLTVL.

The chain uses TRBV5-5 and TRBJ1-1; 7 nucleotides line up with TRBD1. The germline V gene encodes CDR1 SGHKS and CDR2 YYEKEE (reference sequence). The V gene end was trimmed by 4 bases and the J gene end by 5 bases; junction bases not matched to a gene: 14. The CDR3 loop spans 16 amino acids. The CDR3 DNA reads as TGTGCCAGCAGCCCCCGGGGAACAGGGGCGCGGACTGAAGCTTTCTTT. Translation gives CASSPRGTGARTEAFF.

As DNA, the CDR3 is TGCAGCGTTGAAGATTGGAGCGGGAGGGCCACAGCCCGCACAGATACGCAGTATTTT. Translation gives CSVEDWSGRATARTDTQYF. The V gene is TRBV29-1, the J gene TRBJ2-3; 10 bases map to TRBD2. The J segment lost 1 base and the V segment lost 0 bases, leaving 13 bases of the junction unmatched. The CDR3 is 19 residues long. Germline CDR1 reads SQVTM; CDR2 reads ANQGSEA.

CDR3 region: CSSRSTGGRLNTEAFF. In DNA, the CDR3 is TGCAGCTCGAGATCGACAGGGGGTCGACTGAACACTGAAGCTTTCTTT. The chain combines TRBV29-1 with TRBJ1-1; TRBD1 agrees at 9 bases. Germline V gene lookup returns CDR1 SQVTM and CDR2 ANQGSEA. CDR3 size: 16 residues. Unmatched junction bases numbered 13, after V lost 8 bases and J lost 0 bases.

The rearrangement uses TRBV5-3 and TRBJ1-2; weak D call: TRBD1 (5 bases). TRBV5-3 is classed as an ORF, of uncertain function. The CDR3 contains 14 residues. Trimming removed 4 bases at V and 6 bases at J, with 16 bases between. The CDR3 bases are TGTGCCAGAAGCCCTGCCGGACAAGGACATGGCTACACCTTC. It translates to CARSPAGQGHGYTF.

CDR3 DNA: TGTGCCAGCAGCCCCGGGTCGGGTGCCACTGGAAACACCATATATTTT. Its protein product is CASSPGSGATGNTIYF. The genes are TRBV5-8 and TRBJ1-3; D is undetermined. This CDR3 spans 16 amino acids. CDR1 is SGHTS, CDR2 YDEGEE, per germline. Trimming stripped 4 bases from V and 2 bases from J, with 16 bases between.

The chain has TRBV11-2 and TRBJ1-1, with a weak D call TRBD1 (6 bases). Germline CDR1 reads SGHAT; CDR2 reads FQNNGV. The length of the CDR3 is 13 residues. Trimming removed 0 bases at V and 5 bases at J, with 7 bases between. CDR3 amino acids: CASSLDRGTEAFF. CDR3 nucleotide sequence: TGTGCCAGCAGCTTAGACAGGGGAACTGAAGCTTTCTTT.

This chain uses TRBV5-6 with TRBJ1-4, with TRBD1 matching over 10 bases. With V trimmed by 4 bases and J by 7 bases, 7 bases remained unmatched. The CDR3 sequence is 15 residues long. The germline V gene has CDR1 SGHDT and CDR2 YYEEEE. The CDR3 region has the DNA TGTGCCAGCAGCCCCCCCGGACAGGGGGGTGAAAAACTGTTTTTT. Amino acid sequence: CASSPPGQGGEKLFF. The complete variable domain, with remaining parts taken from reference TRBV5-6 and TRBJ1-4, reads DAGVTQSPTHLIKTRGQQVTLRCSPKSGHDTVSWYQQALGQGPQFIFQYYEEEERQRGNFPDRFSGHQFPNYSSELNVNALLLGDSALYLCASSPPGQGGEKLFFGSGTQLSVL.

The chain employs TRBV18 and TRBJ2-5, with 9 bases matching TRBD2. The CDR3 length is 18 residues. CDR1 and CDR2 (germline): KGHSH, LQKENI. The V and J ends lost 4 bases and 2 bases, in that order; junction bases with no gene match: 14. CDR3 sequence reads: CASSLNPGLASSQETQYF. The CDR3 nucleotides read TGTGCCAGCTCACTCAACCCGGGACTAGCTTCCTCTCAAGAGACCCAGTACTTC.

This clone is a singleton in its sample. The chain uses TRBV6-2 or TRBV6-3 and TRBJ1-1; 8 nucleotides align to TRBD1. Per the germline V gene, CDR1 is MNHEY and CDR2 is SVGEGT. This CDR3 spans 14 amino acids. V shed 5 bases and J 5 bases; nucleotides not matched to a gene: 7. CDR3: CASSPRQGKTEAFF. CDR3 nucleotides: TGTGCCAGCAGTCCCCGACAGGGGAAAACTGAAGCTTTCTTT.

The CDR3 DNA is TGCGCCAGCAGCCCGGGAGACAGGGGTGGATCAGATACGCAGTATTTT. This encodes CASSPGDRGGSDTQYF. The rearrangement joins TRBV5-1 to TRBJ2-3; 8 bases match TRBD1. Germline CDR1 and CDR2: SGHRS and YFSETQ. Losses at the gene ends were 4 bases for V and 4 bases for J; bases not matched to a gene: 11. The CDR3 length is 16 residues.

The chain has TRBV24-1 and TRBJ2-1; possible D gene TRBD2, 7 bases. This CDR3 region has 16 residues. CDR1 and CDR2 (germline): KGHDR, SFDVKD. The V and J ends lost 8 bases and 7 bases respectively, with 23 bases between them. The CDR3 bases are TGTGCCACCATGCCTCGGGGGGAGGGACACACAAATGAGCAGTTCTTC. This codes for CATMPRGEGHTNEQFF.

The chain joins TRBV25-1 to TRBJ2-3; D is perhaps TRBD1 (6 bases). CDR3 length: 11 residues. Germline CDR1 reads MGHDK; CDR2 reads SYGVNS. V lost 7 bases, J lost 4 bases, and 6 bases lay in between. The chain's CDR3 is CASTGADTQYF. CDR3 nucleotides: TGTGCCAGCACAGGGGCAGATACGCAGTATTTT.

The CDR3 coding sequence is TGTGCCAGCAGTGCGCGGGAGAGGGGCACAGATACGCAGTATTTT. Amino acid sequence: CASSARERGTDTQYF. The chain combines TRBV6-6 with TRBJ2-3; 7 nucleotides match TRBD2. This CDR3 comprises 15 residues. V was clipped by 5 bases and J by 1 base; unmatched bases: 6. Germline assignment: CDR1 MNHNY and CDR2 SVGAGI (reference sequence).